This is a list of T cell receptor beta chains from one sample in a study of shared clonotypes between healthy human individuals. Data came from immunoSEQ multiplex PCR; TCRdb stores just in-frame clones and leaves some out. The data hold about 2.4 million clones, with approximately 92% observed a single time. Specimen: naive CD4+ T cells sorted from blood. Receptors originate from a man younger than 35 in good health. CDR3s include the opening cysteine and the closing phenylalanine or tryptophan. The D gene is left open where the match is weak. Size is omitted from some rows. Given values are once, few, many or a class for expanded clones.

- TRBJ1-2 - TRBV30 TGTGCCTGGTCCGAGGACAAGGATGGCTACACCTTC CAWSEDKDGYTF
- TRBJ2-7 - TRBV2 TGTGCCAGCAGTGTAGACACCTCGAGGATTGTGCAGTACTTC CASSVDTSRIVQYF
TRBD2 TRBJ2-1 - TRBV6-4 TGTGCCAGCAGTGAAGGCAGCGGGAGTGATGAGCAGTTCTTC CASSEGSGSDEQFF
- TRBJ2-2 - TRBV10-3 TGTGCCACCGCATGGAGGGAGGGGGTGAACGGGGAGCTGTTTTTT CATAWREGVNGELFF
- TRBJ1-1 - TRBV28 TGTGCCAGCAGTTTCCCGGGGACCGCGAACACTGAAGCTTTCTTT CASSFPGTANTEAFF
- TRBJ2-3 - TRBV6-1 TGTGCCAGCAGGGAAAACGGACAGTCCACAGATACGCAGTATTTT CASRENGQSTDTQYF
- TRBJ1-5 - TRBV2 TGTGCCAGCAGAGGGGGGGGGAGCAATCAGCCCCAGCATTTT CASRGGGSNQPQHF
- TRBJ2-4 once TRBV11-3 TGTGCCAGCAGCCGCGAGGGGGGACCTCAGTACTTC CASSREGGPQYF
- TRBJ2-1 - TRBV18 TGTGCCAGCTTCCCCGGTGGAGGGGTCAATGAGCAGTTCTTC CASFPGGGVNEQFF
- TRBJ2-7 - TRBV29-1 TGCAGCGTATGGTTTTACCGGGACAAGAGCTCCTACGAGCAGTACTTC CSVWFYRDKSSYEQYF
TRBD1 TRBJ1-2 - TRBV30 TGTGCCTGGAGCGGACAGGGGGCGTTTGGCTACACCTTC CAWSGQGAFGYTF
- TRBJ2-7 - TRBV7-3 TGTGCCAGCAGCTTAACGGGGCTTGGAGAAAACGAGCAGTACTTC CASSLTGLGENEQYF
- TRBJ2-7 - TRBV11-2 TGTGCCAGCAGCTTAGGACAGGCGCTCTACGAGCAGTACTTC CASSLGQALYEQYF
- TRBJ2-7 - TRBV10-3 TGTGCCATCACCCCGGGGTCGGGTGGCGAGCAGTACTTC CAITPGSGGEQYF
- TRBJ1-1 few TRBV7-9 TGTGCCAGCAGCACCCGAGGGGGGGAAGCTTTCTTT CASSTRGGEAFF
TRBD1 TRBJ1-6 - TRBV19 TGTGCCAGTACCGGGACAGGACCGCCGGCACCCCTCCACTTT CASTGTGPPAPLHF